The next 9 T cell receptor beta chains were all read from a single sample in a study of vaccination effects on CD4 cells after COVID-19. Some clones are missing from TCRdb's copy, which holds only in-frame ones; the method was immunoSEQ multiplex PCR. The profile shows about 41,000 clones, around 70% of them singletons. Peptide-pool stimulation followed by sequencing identified expanded antigen-specific CD4+ clonotypes in the ViraFEST assay. Once cultured for approximately eleven days, the cells underwent separation to obtain CD4+ T cells. The healthy vaccine recipients, who had no prior SARS-CoV-2 infection, showed negative nucleocapsid antibodies. What these receptors recognize is not known. The material was CD4+ T cells from PBMCs cultured with HCoV-OC43 spike peptides, obtained before COVID-19 vaccination. Subset in this sample: HCoV-OC43 spike overlapping peptide pool stimulation. These receptors originate from a human donor who received a COVID-19 vaccine.

The J gene is TRBJ2-1, the V gene TRBV7-9; D gene ambiguous. Per the germline V gene, CDR1 is SEHNR and CDR2 is FQNEAQ (reference sequence). CDR3 size: 15 residues. The V gene lost 4 bases and the J gene lost 12 bases, with 22 bases spanning the gap. This CDR3 is CASSSDFGLLVGQFF. CDR3 sequence (DNA): TGTGCCAGCAGCTCCGACTTCGGTCTCCTTGTCGGGCAGTTCTTC.

The chain couples TRBV5-8 to TRBJ1-1; D not certain. This CDR3 region has 13 residues. From germline, CDR1 is SGHTS and CDR2 YDEGEE. The V end lost 4 bases, the J end lost 1 base, and 8 bases lay between the germline ends. Here the CDR3 reads CASSRGRNTEAFF. The CDR3 bases are TGTGCCAGCAGCAGAGGGAGGAACACTGAAGCTTTCTTT.

Only one count was recorded for this clone. The chain has TRBV3-1 (or the pseudogene TRBV3-2) and TRBJ2-7; tentative D call: TRBD2 (5 bases). CDR3 length equals 12 residues. Germline CDR1 reads LGHDT; CDR2 reads YNNKEL (reference sequence). The V gene lost 7 bases and the J gene lost 6 bases, with 13 bases spanning the gap. The CDR3 loop reads CASKPSGGEQYF. In nucleotides, the CDR3 is TGTGCCAGCAAGCCCTCCGGAGGCGAGCAGTACTTC.

This clone has only a few counts. The chain couples TRBV5-1 to TRBJ2-7; 13 nucleotides align to TRBD2. CDR3 size: 14 residues. The J segment lost 3 bases and the V segment lost 4 bases, leaving 1 base of the junction unmatched. Germline CDR1 SGHRS, CDR2 YFSETQ. The CDR3 coding sequence is TGCGCCAGCAGCCGGACTAGCGGGGGCTACGAGCAGTACTTC. This encodes CASSRTSGGYEQYF.

This clone showed up just a few times. The V call is TRBV7-8, the J call TRBJ1-4; maybe TRBD1 (5 bases). V lost 2 bases and J 10 bases, leaving 8 bases between the germline ends. CDR1 SGHVS and CDR2 FQNEAQ come from the germline V gene. This CDR3 is built from 12 residues. The CDR3 reads CASSLRGVKLFF. CDR3 coding DNA: TGTGCCAGCAGCTTAAGGGGAGTAAAACTGTTTTTT.

The chain combines TRBV19 with TRBJ2-1; 13 nucleotides line up with TRBD2. From germline, CDR1 is LNHDA and CDR2 SQIVND (reference sequence). Unmatched junction bases numbered 15, after V lost 8 bases and J lost 8 bases. This CDR3 has 17 amino acids. In DNA, the CDR3 is TGTGCCAGTCGACTAGCGGGAGGTCTTCTCGCGAGCGATGAGCAGTTCTTC. Translated, it gives CASRLAGGLLASDEQFF.

The chain uses TRBV10-2 and TRBJ2-1; 7 bases align to TRBD1. This CDR3 is 15 amino acids long. Germline-derived CDR1 and CDR2 are WSHSY and SAAADI. J was trimmed by 2 bases and V by 2 bases; bases with no gene match: 3. DNA of the CDR3: TGCGCCAGCAGTGAGGACAGGGCGACCTACAATGAGCAGTTCTTC. Its translation is CASSEDRATYNEQFF.

This chain links TRBV6-5 with TRBJ2-2; no clear D gene. Germline CDR1 is MNHEY and CDR2 is SVGAGI. Trimming shortened V by 8 bases and J by 1 base, and 5 bases separated the two germline ends. This CDR3 region has 12 residues. The CDR3 DNA follows: TGTGCCAGCTCGCGGAACACCGGGGAGCTGTTTTTT. This sequence encodes CASSRNTGELFF.

The chain employs TRBV5-1 and TRBJ2-3; the D gene is possibly TRBD1 (6 bases). This CDR3 spans 15 amino acids. V was shortened by 4 bases and J by 2 bases, with 14 bases between the two germline ends. CDR1 is SGHRS, CDR2 YFSETQ, per germline. CDR3 protein: CASSGTHLITDTQYF. The CDR3, as DNA: TGCGCCAGCAGCGGGACACACCTAATCACAGATACGCAGTATTTT.